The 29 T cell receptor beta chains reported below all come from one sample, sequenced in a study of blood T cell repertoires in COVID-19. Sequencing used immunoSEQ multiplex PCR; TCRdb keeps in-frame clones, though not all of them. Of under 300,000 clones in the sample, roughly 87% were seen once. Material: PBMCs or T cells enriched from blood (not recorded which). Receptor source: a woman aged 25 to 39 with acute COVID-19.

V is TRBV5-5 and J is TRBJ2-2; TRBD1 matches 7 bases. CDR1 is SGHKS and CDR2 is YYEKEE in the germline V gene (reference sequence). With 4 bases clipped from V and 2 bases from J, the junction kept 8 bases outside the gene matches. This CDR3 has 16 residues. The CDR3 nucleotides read TGTGCCAGCAGCCTGGAGACAGGGATTAACACCGGGGAGCTGTTTTTT. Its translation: CASSLETGINTGELFF.

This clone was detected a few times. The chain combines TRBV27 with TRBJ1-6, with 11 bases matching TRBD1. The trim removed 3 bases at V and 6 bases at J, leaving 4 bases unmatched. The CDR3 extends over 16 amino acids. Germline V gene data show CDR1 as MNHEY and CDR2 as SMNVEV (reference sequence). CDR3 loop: CASSFIGQGANSPLHF. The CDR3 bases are TGTGCCAGCAGTTTCATTGGACAGGGGGCTAATTCACCCCTCCACTTT.

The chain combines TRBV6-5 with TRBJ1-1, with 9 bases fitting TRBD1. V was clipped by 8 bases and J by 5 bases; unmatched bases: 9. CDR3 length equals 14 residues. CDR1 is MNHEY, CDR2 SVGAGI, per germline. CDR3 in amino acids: CASVDRGMRTEAFF. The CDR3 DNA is TGTGCCAGCGTAGACAGGGGGATGAGGACTGAAGCTTTCTTT.

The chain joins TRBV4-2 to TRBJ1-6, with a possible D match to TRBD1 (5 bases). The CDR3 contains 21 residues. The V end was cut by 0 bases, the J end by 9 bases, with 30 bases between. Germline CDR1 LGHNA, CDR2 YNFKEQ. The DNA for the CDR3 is TGTGCCAGCAGCCAAGATCCGGGCGGCATCCGGGACTTTAGTAATGGTTCACCCCTCCACTTT. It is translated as CASSQDPGGIRDFSNGSPLHF.

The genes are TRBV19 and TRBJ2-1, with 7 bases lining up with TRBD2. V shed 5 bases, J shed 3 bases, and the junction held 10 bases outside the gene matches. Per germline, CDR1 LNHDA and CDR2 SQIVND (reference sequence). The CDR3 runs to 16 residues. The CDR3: CASSPRVAGGYNEQFF. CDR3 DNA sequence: TGTGCCAGTAGTCCCCGGGTAGCGGGTGGCTACAATGAGCAGTTCTTC.

The CDR3 DNA reads TGTGCCAGCACCGCTAGGGAGACCGGGGAGCTGTTTTTT. Its protein product is CASTARETGELFF. The chain links TRBV6-5 to TRBJ2-2; weak D call: TRBD2 (5 bases). V was clipped by 7 bases and J by 5 bases, with 11 bases between them. Germline CDR1 is MNHEY and CDR2 is SVGAGI. The CDR3 has 13 residues.

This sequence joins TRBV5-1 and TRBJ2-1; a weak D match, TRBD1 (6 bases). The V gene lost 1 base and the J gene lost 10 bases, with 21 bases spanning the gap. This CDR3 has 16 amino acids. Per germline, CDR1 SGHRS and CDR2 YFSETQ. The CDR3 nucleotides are TGCGCCAGCAGCTTGTCAGGGGCCTTCGCCATCGGAGAGCAGTTCTTC. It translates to CASSLSGAFAIGEQFF.

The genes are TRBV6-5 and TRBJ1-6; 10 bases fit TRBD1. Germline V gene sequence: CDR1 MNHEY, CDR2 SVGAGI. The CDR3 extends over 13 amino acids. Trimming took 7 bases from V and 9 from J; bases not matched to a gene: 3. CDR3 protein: CASNDRGPSPLHF. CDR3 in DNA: TGTGCCAGCAACGACAGGGGGCCTTCACCCCTCCACTTT.

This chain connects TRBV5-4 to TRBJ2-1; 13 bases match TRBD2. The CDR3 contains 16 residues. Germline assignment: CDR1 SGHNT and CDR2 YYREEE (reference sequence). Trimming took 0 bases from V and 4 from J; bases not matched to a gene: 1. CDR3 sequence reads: CASSLGTSGGYNEQFF. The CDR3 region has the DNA TGTGCCAGCAGCTTGGGGACTAGCGGGGGATACAATGAGCAGTTCTTC.

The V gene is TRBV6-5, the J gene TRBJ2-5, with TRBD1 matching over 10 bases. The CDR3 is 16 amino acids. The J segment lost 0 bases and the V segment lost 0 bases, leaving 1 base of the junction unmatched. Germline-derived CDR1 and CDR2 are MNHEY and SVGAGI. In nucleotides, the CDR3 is TGTGCCAGCAGTTACTCGACAGGGGGCGACCAAGAGACCCAGTACTTC. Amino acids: CASSYSTGGDQETQYF.

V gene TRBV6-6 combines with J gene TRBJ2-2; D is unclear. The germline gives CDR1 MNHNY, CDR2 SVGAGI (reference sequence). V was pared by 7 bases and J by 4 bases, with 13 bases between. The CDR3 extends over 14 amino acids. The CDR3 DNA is TGTGCCAGCATCAGCGCTAGACCCACCGGGGAGCTGTTTTTT. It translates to CASISARPTGELFF.

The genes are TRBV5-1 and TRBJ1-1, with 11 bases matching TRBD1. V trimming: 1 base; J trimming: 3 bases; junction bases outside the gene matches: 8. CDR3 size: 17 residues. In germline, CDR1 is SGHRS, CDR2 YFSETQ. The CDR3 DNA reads TGCGCCAGCAGCTTGACCGGGACAGGGGGAGGTGACACTGAAGCTTTCTTT. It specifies CASSLTGTGGGDTEAFF.

CDR3 region: CASSSNYRGRGATNEKLFF. Written as DNA, the CDR3 is TGTGCCAGCAGCTCGAACTACAGGGGGCGAGGTGCAACTAATGAAAAACTGTTTTTT. The chain employs TRBV11-2 and TRBJ1-4; 9 bases line up with TRBD1. Losses at the gene ends were 4 bases for V and 0 bases for J; bases not matched to a gene: 12. The germline V gene encodes CDR1 SGHAT and CDR2 FQNNGV. The CDR3 runs 19 residues.

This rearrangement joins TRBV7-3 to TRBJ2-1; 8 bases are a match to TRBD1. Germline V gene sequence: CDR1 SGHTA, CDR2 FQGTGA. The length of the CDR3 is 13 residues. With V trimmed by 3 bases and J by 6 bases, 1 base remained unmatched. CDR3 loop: CASSFQGANEQFF. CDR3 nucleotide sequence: TGTGCCAGCAGCTTTCAGGGGGCCAATGAGCAGTTCTTC.

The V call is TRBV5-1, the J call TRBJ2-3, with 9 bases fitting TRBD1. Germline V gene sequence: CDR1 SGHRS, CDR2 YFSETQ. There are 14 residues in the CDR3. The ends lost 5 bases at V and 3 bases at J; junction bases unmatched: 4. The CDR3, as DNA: TGCGCCAGCAGAGGGGACAGGGTAACAGATACGCAGTATTTT. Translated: CASRGDRVTDTQYF.

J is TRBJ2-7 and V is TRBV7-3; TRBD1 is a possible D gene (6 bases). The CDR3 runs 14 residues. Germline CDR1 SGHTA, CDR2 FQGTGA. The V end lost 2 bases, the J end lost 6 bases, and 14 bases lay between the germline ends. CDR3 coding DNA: TGTGCCAGCAGCTTAGGTCACAGGGTTGGCGAGCAGTACTTC. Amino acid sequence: CASSLGHRVGEQYF.

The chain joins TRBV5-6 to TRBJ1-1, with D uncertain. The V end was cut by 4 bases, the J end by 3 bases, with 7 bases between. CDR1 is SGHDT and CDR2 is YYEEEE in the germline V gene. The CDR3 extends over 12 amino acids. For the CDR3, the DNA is TGTGCCAGCAGCCCCGGGTACACTGAAGCTTTCTTT. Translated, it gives CASSPGYTEAFF.

The CDR3 reads CASSLGAGKNYGYTF. CDR3 sequence (DNA): TGTGCCAGCAGCTTGGGGGCAGGGAAGAACTATGGCTACACCTTC. The chain is built from TRBV5-5 and TRBJ1-2, with D possibly being TRBD1 (5 bases). The CDR3 consists of 15 residues. V was pared by 0 bases and J by 2 bases, with 11 bases between. The germline V gene has CDR1 SGHKS and CDR2 YYEKEE (reference sequence).

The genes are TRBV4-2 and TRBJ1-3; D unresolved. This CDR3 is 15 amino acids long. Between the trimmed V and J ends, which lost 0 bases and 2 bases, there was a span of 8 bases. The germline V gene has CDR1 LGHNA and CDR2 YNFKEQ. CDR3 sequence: CASSQESLAGNTIYF. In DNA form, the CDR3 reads TGTGCCAGCAGCCAAGAATCGTTAGCTGGAAACACCATATATTTT.

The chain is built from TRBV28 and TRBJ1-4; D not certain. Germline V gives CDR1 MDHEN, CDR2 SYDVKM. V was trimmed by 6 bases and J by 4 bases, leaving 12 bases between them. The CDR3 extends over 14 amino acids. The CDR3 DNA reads TGTGCCAGCAGGCAGATGGGGAGTAATGAAAAACTGTTTTTT. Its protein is CASRQMGSNEKLFF.

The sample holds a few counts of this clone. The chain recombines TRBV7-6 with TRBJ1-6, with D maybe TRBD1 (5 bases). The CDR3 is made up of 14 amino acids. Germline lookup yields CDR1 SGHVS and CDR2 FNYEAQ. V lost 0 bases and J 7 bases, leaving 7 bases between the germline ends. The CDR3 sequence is CASSLAQGNSPLHF. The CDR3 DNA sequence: TGTGCCAGCAGCTTAGCCCAGGGAAATTCACCCCTCCACTTT.

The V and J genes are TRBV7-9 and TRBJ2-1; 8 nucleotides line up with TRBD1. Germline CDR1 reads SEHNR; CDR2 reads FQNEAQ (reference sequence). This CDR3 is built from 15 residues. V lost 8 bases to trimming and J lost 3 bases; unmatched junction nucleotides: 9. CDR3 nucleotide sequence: TGTGCCAGCGGAGGACAGGGAAAAAACTACAATGAGCAGTTCTTC. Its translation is CASGGQGKNYNEQFF. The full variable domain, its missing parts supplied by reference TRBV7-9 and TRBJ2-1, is DTGVSQNPRHKITKRGQNVTFRCDPISEHNRLYWYRQTLGQGPEFLTYFQNEAQLEKSRLLSDRFSAERPKGSFSTLEIQRTEQGDSAMYLCASGGQGKNYNEQFFGPGTRLTVL.

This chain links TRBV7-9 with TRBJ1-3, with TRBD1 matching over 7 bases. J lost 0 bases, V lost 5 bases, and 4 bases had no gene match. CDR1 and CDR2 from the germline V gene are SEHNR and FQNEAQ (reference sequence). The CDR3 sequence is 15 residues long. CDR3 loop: CASSRGTASGNTIYF. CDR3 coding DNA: TGTGCCAGCAGCCGCGGGACAGCCTCTGGAAACACCATATATTTT.

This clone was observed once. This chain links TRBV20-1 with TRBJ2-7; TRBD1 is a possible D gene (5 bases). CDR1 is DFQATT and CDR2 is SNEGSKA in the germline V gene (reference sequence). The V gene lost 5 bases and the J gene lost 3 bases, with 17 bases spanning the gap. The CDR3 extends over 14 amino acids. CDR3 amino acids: CSAGDPGRVYEQYF. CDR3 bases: TGCAGTGCTGGTGACCCTGGCAGGGTCTACGAGCAGTACTTC.

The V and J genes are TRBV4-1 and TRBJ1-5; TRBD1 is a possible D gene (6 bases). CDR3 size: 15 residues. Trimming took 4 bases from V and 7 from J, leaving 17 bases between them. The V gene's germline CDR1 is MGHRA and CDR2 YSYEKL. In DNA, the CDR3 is TGCGCCAGCAGCCCCAGCGAGGGGGTAGGGCAGCCCCAGCATTTT. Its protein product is CASSPSEGVGQPQHF.

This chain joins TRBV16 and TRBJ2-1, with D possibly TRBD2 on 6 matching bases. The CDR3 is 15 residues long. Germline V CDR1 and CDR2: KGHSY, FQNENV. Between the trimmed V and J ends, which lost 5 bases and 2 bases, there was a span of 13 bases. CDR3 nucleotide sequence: TGTGCCAGCAGCGGTTTCCTAGCGACCTACAATGAGCAGTTCTTC. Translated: CASSGFLATYNEQFF.

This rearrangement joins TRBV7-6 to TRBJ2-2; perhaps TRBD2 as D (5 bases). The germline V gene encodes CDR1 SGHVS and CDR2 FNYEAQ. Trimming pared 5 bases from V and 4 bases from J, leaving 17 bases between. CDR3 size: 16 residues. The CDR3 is CASSRGLTRGTGELFF. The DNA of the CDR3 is TGTGCCAGCAGCCGAGGACTGACTCGGGGCACCGGGGAGCTGTTTTTT.

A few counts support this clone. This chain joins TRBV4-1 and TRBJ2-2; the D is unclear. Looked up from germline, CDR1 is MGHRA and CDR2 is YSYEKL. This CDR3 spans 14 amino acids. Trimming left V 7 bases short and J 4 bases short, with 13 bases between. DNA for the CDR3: TGCGCCAGCAACCCGGTTGGGCTCACCGGGGAGCTGTTTTTT. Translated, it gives CASNPVGLTGELFF.

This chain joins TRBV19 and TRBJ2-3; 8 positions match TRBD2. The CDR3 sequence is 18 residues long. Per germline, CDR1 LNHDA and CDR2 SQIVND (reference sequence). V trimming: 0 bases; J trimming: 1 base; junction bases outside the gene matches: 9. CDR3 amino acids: CASSIDGSGRGGTDTQYF. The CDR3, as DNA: TGTGCCAGTAGTATAGATGGCTCTGGGCGGGGGGGCACAGATACGCAGTATTTT.